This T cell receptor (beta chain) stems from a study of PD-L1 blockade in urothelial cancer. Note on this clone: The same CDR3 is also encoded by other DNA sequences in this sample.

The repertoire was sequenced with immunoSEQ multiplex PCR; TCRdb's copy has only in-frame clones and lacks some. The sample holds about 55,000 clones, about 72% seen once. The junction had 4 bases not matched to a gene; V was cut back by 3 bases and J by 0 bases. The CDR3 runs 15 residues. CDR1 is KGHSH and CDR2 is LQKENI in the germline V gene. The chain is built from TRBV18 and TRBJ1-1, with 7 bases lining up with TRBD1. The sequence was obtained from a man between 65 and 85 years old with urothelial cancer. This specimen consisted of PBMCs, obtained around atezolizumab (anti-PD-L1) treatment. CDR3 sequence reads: CASSPTGQLNTEAFF. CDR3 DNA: TGTGCCAGCTCACCGACGGGACAGCTGAACACTGAAGCTTTCTTT.